This T cell receptor beta chain was identified in a study of memory CD4+ T cells and cytomegalovirus serostatus. Clones were read by immunoSEQ multiplex PCR, and TCRdb kept only the in-frame ones, dropping some. Here the sample spans about 56,000 clones, roughly 87% being singletons. The sort gate was single viable CD3+CD4+CD8-CD45RO+ cells for memory CD4+ T cells. CD4+ T cells were isolated by positive magnetic selection. CDR1 and CDR2 from the germline V gene are SGHRS and YFSETQ. V lost 0 bases, J lost 0 bases, and 7 bases lay in between. The CDR3 consists of 14 residues. This TCR was sampled from an adult in good health and CMV-seronegative. Sequenced sample: memory CD4+ T cells from blood. The rearrangement uses TRBV5-1 and TRBJ2-7; D is unclear. CDR3 amino acids: CASSLGGDSYEQYF. As DNA, the CDR3 is TGCGCCAGCAGCTTGGGAGGAGACTCCTACGAGCAGTACTTC. Complete variable domain (other parts from reference TRBV5-1 and TRBJ2-7): KAGVTQTPRYLIKTRGQQVTLSCSPISGHRSVSWYQQTPGQGLQFLFEYFSETQRNKGNFPGRFSGRQFSNSRSEMNVSTLELGDSALYLCASSLGGDSYEQYFGPGTRLTVT.